The 3 T cell receptor beta chains given below trace back to one sample, sequenced in a study of control samples from healthy donors and cancer patients. Profiled with immunoSEQ multiplex PCR; TCRdb holds only in-frame clones, not every one. Here the sample spans 100,000 or so clones, around 80% being singletons. The material sequenced was blood. The receptors derive from a woman aged 60-75 years in good health.

V is TRBV28 and J is TRBJ1-5, with D uncertain. CDR1 MDHEN and CDR2 SYDVKM come from the germline V gene. With 2 bases removed from V and 1 base from J, the gap between germline ends came to 9 bases. The CDR3 loop spans 15 amino acids. Written as DNA, the CDR3 is TGTGCCAGCAGTTTACCTGTACGAAGCAATCAGCCCCAGCATTTT. Its protein product is CASSLPVRSNQPQHF.

The rearrangement joins TRBV7-2 to TRBJ1-5, with 9 bases aligning to TRBD1. Germline loops: CDR1 SGHTA, CDR2 FQGNSA. CDR3 length: 14 amino acids. V was clipped by 2 bases and J by 9 bases; unmatched bases: 5. The CDR3 nucleotides read TGTGCCAGCAGCTTAAGGACAGGGGAATCGCCCCAGCATTTT. Translating gives CASSLRTGESPQHF.

The sample holds one count of this clone. This chain uses TRBV28 with TRBJ1-3; D uncertain. Trimming removed 6 bases from V and 0 bases from J, with 21 bases in between. CDR3 length: 18 residues. Germline CDR1 is MDHEN and CDR2 is SYDVKM. The CDR3 loop is CASRPSDSVSASGNTIYF. The CDR3 DNA sequence: TGTGCCAGCAGACCCAGTGACTCGGTCTCAGCCTCTGGAAACACCATATATTTT.